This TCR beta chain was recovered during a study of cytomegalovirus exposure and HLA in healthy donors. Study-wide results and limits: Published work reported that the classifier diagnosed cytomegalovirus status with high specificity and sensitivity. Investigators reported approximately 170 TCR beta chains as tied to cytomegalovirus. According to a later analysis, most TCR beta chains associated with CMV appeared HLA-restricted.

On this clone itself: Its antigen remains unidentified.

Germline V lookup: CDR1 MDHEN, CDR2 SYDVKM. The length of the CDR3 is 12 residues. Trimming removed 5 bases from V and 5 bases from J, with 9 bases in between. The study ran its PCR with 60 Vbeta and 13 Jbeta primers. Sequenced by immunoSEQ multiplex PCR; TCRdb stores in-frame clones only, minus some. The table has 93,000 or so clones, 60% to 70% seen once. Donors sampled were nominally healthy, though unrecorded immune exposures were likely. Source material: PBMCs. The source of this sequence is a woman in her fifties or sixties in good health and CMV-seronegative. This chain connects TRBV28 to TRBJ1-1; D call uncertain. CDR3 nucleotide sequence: TGTGCCAGCAGTCTCTTGAGGACTGAAGCTTTCTTT. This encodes CASSLLRTEAFF.